These T cell receptor beta chains were read from a single sample in a study of identical twins. TCRdb ran MiXCR on the 5' RACE reads and lists one entry per CDR3 protein. The table records about 220,000 distinct CDR3 sequences, approximately 7.8% of them present only once. These sequences were also reported in another study, on yellow fever vaccine responses in identical twins.

Sequencing was performed on CD8+ T cells sorted from blood. All receptors derive from a woman between 18 and 29 years old in good health. Both conserved end residues are part of each CDR3. The D gene is left open where the match is weak. Expanded clones are given a class, and other clones once, few, many or no size at all.

abundance,j_gene,d_gene,v_gene,CDR3nt,CDR3aa
-,TRBJ2-1,-,TRBV29-1,TGCAGCGTTGACGAGACTAACTCCTACAATGAGCAGTTCTTC,CSVDETNSYNEQFF
few,TRBJ2-7,TRBD1,TRBV12-3/TRBV12-4,TGTGCCAGCAGTTTGGGGACAGTCAGCTACGAGCAGTACTTC,CASSLGTVSYEQYF
once,TRBJ2-5,-,TRBV6-6,TGTGCCAGCAGTTCCTCGTGGCAAGAGACCCAGTACTTC,CASSSSWQETQYF
few,TRBJ2-7,-,TRBV27,TGTGCCAGCAGTTTATTACTGTCGGCGGGGCCTTCCTACGAGCAGTACTTC,CASSLLLSAGPSYEQYF
few,TRBJ1-2,-,TRBV7-2,TGTGCCATCCTAACTGGGGGCAACTATGGCTACACCTTC,CAILTGGNYGYTF
many,TRBJ1-1,-,TRBV20-1,TGCAGTGCTGATGACAGGATAGCTAGTCCTGAAGCTTTCTTT,CSADDRIASPEAFF
many,TRBJ2-7,TRBD2,TRBV5-1,TGCGCCAGCAGCTTGGCCGCTAGCGGGAGATTCGAGCAGTACTTC,CASSLAASGRFEQYF
few,TRBJ1-1,TRBD1,TRBV11-2,TGTGCCAGCAGCTTAGGGCCAGGGGGCGCGGGGACTGAAGCTTTCTTT,CASSLGPGGAGTEAFF
few,TRBJ1-2,TRBD1,TRBV6-5,TGTGCCAGCAGTAAATCGACAGGGAACTATGGCTACACCTTC,CASSKSTGNYGYTF
few,TRBJ2-7,TRBD2,TRBV7-9,TGTGCCAGCAGCCCCCTGACTAGCGGGATCACCTACGAGCAGTACTTC,CASSPLTSGITYEQYF
many,TRBJ1-1,-,TRBV7-9,TGTGCCAGCAGCCCCCCCGGGAGGGTGAAAACTGAAGCTTTCTTT,CASSPPGRVKTEAFF
few,TRBJ2-5,-,TRBV7-4,TGTGCCAGCAGCTTAGCATCTGGAGAGACCCAGTACTTC,CASSLASGETQYF
-,TRBJ1-1,-,TRBV6-2/TRBV6-3,TGTGCCAGCAGTTACACCTCCCACACTGAAGCTTTCTTT,CASSYTSHTEAFF
-,TRBJ2-1,-,TRBV29-1,TGCAGCGCCGCGGGGGCAGGGTTCAATGAGCAGTTCTTC,CSAAGAGFNEQFF